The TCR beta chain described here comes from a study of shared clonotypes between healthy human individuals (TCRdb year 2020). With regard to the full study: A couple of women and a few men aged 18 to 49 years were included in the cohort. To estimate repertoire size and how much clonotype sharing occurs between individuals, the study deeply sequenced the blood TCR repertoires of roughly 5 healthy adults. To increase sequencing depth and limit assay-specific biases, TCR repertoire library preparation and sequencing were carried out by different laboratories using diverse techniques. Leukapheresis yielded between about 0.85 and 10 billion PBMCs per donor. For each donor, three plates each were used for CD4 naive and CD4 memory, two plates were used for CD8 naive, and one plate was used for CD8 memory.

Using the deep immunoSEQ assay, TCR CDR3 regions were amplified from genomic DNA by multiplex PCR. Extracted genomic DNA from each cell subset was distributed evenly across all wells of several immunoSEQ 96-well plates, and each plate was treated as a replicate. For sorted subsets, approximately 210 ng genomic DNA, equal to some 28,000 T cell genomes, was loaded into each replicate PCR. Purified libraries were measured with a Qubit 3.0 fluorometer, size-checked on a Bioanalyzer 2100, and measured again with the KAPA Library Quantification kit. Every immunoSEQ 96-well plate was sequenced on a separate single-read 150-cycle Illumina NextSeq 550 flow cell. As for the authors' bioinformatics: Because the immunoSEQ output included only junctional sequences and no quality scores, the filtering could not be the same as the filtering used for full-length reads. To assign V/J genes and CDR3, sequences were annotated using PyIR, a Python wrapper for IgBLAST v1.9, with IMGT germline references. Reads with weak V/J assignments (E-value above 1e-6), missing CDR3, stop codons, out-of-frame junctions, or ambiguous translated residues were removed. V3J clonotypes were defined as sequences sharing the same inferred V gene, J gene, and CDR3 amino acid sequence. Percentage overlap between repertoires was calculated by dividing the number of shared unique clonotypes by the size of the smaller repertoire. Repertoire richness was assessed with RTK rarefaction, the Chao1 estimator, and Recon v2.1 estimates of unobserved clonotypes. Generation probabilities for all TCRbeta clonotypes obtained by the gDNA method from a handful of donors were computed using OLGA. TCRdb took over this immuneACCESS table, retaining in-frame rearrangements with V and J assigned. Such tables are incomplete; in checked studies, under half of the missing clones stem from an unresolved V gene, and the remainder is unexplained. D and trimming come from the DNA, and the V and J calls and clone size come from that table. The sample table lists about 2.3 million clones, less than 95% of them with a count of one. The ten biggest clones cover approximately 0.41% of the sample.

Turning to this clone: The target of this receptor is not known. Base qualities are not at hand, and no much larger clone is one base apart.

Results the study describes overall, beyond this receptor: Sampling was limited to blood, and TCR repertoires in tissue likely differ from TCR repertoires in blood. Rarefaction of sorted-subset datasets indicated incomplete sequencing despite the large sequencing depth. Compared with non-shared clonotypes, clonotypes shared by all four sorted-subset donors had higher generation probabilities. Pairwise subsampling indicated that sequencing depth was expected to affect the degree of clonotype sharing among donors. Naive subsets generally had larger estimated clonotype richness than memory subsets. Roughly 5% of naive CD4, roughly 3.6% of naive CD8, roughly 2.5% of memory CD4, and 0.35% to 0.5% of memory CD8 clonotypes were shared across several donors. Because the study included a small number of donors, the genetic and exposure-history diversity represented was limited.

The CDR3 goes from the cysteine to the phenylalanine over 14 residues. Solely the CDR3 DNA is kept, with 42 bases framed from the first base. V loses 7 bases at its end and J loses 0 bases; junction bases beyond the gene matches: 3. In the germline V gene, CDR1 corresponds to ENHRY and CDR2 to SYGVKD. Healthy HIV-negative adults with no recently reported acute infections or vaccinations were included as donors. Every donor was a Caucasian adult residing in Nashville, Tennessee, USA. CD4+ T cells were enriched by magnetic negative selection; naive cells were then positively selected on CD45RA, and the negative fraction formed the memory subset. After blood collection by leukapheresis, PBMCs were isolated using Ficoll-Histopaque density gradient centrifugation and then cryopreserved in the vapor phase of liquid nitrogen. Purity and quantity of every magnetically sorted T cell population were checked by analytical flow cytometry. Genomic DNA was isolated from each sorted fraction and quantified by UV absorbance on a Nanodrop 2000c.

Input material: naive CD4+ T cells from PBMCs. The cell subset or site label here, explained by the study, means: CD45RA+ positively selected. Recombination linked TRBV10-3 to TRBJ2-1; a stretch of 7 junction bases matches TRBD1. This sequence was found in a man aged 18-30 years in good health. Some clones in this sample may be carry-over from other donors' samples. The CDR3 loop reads CAITRDSSYNEQFF. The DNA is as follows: TGTGCCATCACCAGGGACAGCTCCTACAATGAGCAGTTCTTC.